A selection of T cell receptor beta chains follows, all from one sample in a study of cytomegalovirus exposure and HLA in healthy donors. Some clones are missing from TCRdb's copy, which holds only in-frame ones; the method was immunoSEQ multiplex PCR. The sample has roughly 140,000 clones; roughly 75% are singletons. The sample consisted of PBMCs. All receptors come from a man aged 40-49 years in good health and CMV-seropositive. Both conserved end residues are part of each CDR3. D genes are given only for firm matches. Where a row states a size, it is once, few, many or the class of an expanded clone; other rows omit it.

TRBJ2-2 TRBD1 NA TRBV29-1 CSVAGTGWTGELFF TGCAGCGTCGCCGGGACAGGATGGACCGGGGAGCTGTTTTTT
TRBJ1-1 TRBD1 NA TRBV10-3 CAHSPGTANTEAFF TGTGCCCACTCTCCCGGGACAGCGAACACTGAAGCTTTCTTT
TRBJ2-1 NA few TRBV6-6 CASSARRSAGYNEQFF TGTGCCAGCAGTGCCCGACGATCGGCGGGGTACAATGAGCAGTTCTTC
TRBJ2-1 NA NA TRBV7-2 CASSEYIRDEQFF TGTGCCAGCAGCGAGTACATTCGGGATGAGCAGTTCTTC
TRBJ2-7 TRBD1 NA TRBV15 CATSDRGQGVYEQYF TGTGCCACCAGTGACCGTGGACAGGGTGTCTACGAGCAGTACTTC
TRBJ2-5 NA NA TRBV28 CASSSGFEQYF TGTGCCAGCAGTTCAGGGTTTGAGCAGTACTTC
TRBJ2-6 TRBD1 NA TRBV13 CASSLRTGTGANVLTF TGTGCCAGCAGCTTACGGACAGGGACCGGGGCCAACGTCCTGACTTTC
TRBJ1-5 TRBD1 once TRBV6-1 CASSGRDRGKLGVWNQPQHF TGTGCCAGCAGTGGACGGGACAGGGGAAAATTGGGAGTATGGAATCAGCCCCAGCATTTT
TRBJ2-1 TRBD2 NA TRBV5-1 CASSSPGLAGGVGEQFF TGCGCCAGCAGCTCACCGGGACTAGCGGGGGGGGTCGGTGAGCAGTTCTTC
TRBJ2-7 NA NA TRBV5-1 CASSPQVSSHEQYF TGCGCCAGCAGCCCCCAAGTGAGCTCCCACGAGCAGTACTTC
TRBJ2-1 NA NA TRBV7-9 CASSSGNTYNEQFF TGTGCCAGCAGCTCAGGGAATACTTACAATGAGCAGTTCTTC
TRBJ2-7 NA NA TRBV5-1 CASSLALGDGQYF TGCGCCAGCAGCTTGGCCCTCGGGGATGGGCAGTACTTC
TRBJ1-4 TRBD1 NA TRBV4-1 CASSQGQGNEKLFF TGCGCCAGCAGCCAAGGACAGGGTAATGAAAAACTGTTTTTT
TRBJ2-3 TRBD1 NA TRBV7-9 CASSLVTGPDTQYF TGTGCCAGCAGCTTAGTGACAGGGCCAGATACGCAGTATTTT
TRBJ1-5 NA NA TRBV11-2 CASSLSPGLNQPQHF TGTGCCAGCAGCTTATCCCCGGGACTTAATCAGCCCCAGCATTTT
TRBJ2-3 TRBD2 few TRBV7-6 CASSSTSGSWLDTQYF TGTGCCAGCAGCTCGACTAGCGGGAGTTGGTTGGATACGCAGTATTTT
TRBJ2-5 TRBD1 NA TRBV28 CASSSVWTGEAQYF TGTGCCAGCAGTTCTGTCTGGACAGGAGAGGCCCAGTACTTC
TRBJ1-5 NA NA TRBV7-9 CASRGGSNQPQHF TGTGCCAGCAGAGGGGGTAGCAATCAGCCCCAGCATTTT
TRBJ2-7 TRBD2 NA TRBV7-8 CASSLGGSTYEQYF TGTGCCAGCAGCTTGGGGGGGAGTACCTACGAGCAGTACTTC
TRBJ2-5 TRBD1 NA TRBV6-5 CASSYRDRGRETQYF TGTGCCAGCAGTTACAGGGACAGGGGGCGAGAGACCCAGTACTTC